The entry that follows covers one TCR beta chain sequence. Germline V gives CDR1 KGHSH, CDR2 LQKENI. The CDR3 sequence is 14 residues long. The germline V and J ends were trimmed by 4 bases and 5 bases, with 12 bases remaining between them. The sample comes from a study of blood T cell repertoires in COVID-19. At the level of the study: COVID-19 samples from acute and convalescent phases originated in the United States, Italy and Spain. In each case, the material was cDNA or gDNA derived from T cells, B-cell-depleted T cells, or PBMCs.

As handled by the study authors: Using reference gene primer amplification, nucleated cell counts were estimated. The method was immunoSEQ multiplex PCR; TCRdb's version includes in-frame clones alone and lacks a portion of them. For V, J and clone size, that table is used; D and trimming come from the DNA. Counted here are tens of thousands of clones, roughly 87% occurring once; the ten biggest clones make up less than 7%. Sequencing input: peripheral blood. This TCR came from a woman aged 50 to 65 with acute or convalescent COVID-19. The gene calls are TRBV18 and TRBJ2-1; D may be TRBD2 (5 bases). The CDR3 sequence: CASSRVSDDNEQFF. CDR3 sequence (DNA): TGTGCCAGCTCACGAGTTAGCGACGACAATGAGCAGTTCTTC. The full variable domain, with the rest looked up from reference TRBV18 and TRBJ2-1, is NAGVMQNPRHLVRRRGQEARLRCSPMKGHSHVYWYRQLPEEGLKFMVYLQKENIIDESGMPKERFSAEFPKEGPSILRIQQVVRGDSAAYFCASSRVSDDNEQFFGPGTRLTVL.